This passage covers 17 T cell receptor beta chains from one sample sequenced in a study of graft-versus-host responses after intestinal transplantation. Measured with immunoSEQ multiplex PCR; TCRdb has only the in-frame clones, and not every one. Counted here are roughly 75,000 clones, roughly 91% occurring once; the ten biggest clones make up 0.1%. No antigen has been identified for these receptors. The sequencing used unstimulated CD4+ T cells sorted from spleen or lymph node cells, collected before intestinal transplant. The receptors originated from a human donor who received an intestinal transplant.

The V gene is TRBV9, the J gene TRBJ2-5; 9 positions match TRBD1. J gave up 5 bases and V 1 base, and 6 bases lay outside the gene matches. The CDR3 has 15 amino acids. Germline lookup yields CDR1 SGDLS and CDR2 YYNGEE. Here the CDR3 reads CASSVRTGERETQYF. The CDR3 DNA reads as TGTGCCAGCAGCGTAAGGACAGGGGAACGGGAGACCCAGTACTTC.

This CDR3 reads CASSQDFSGGGNEQFF. In DNA form, the CDR3 reads TGCGCCAGCAGCCAAGACTTTTCTGGCGGGGGCAATGAGCAGTTCTTC. The rearrangement uses TRBV4-3 and TRBJ2-1; TRBD2 matches 7 bases. Trimming at V came to 0 bases and at J to 6 bases, leaving 8 bases not matched to a gene. Germline V CDR1 and CDR2: LGHNA, YSLEER. The CDR3 contains 16 residues.

This clone came up once. This chain joins TRBV19 and TRBJ2-7, with 7 bases that match TRBD1. V dropped 4 bases and J dropped 2; count of bases not matched to a gene: 8. CDR1 is LNHDA, CDR2 SQIVND, per germline (reference sequence). The CDR3 has 15 amino acids. CDR3 sequence: CASSTRPGQTYEQYF. The DNA for the CDR3 is TGTGCCAGTAGTACACGTCCGGGACAGACCTACGAGCAGTACTTC.

This clone was detected only a few times. The same CDR3 arises from other DNA sequences in this sample as well. The rearrangement uses TRBV10-2 and TRBJ1-2, with D perhaps matching TRBD1 (5 bases). This CDR3 comprises 15 residues. V gave up 2 bases and J gave up 4 bases, with 14 bases separating them. Germline CDR1 and CDR2: WSHSY and SAAADI. The CDR3 DNA follows: TGCGCCAGCAGTGAGCAGGGAAGTATGGGCTATGGCTACACCTTC. Translating gives CASSEQGSMGYGYTF.

The rearrangement uses TRBV11-2 and TRBJ2-7; the D is unclear. The CDR3 is 13 amino acids. The germline V and J ends were trimmed by 7 bases and 1 base, with 11 bases remaining between them. Per the germline V gene, CDR1 is SGHAT and CDR2 is FQNNGV. CDR3 DNA sequence: TGTGCCAGCACCCCGACTGGATCCTACGAGCAGTACTTC. It encodes CASTPTGSYEQYF.

Here the CDR3 reads CASGTGNLLPNYGYTF. DNA of the CDR3: TGTGCCAGCGGGACAGGGAATCTCTTGCCTAACTATGGCTACACCTTC. This chain links TRBV6-6 with TRBJ1-2, with 9 nucleotides matching TRBD1. The V gene's germline CDR1 is MNHNY and CDR2 SVGAGI (reference sequence). The J segment lost 0 bases and the V segment lost 8 bases, leaving 10 bases of the junction unmatched. CDR3 size: 16 residues.

The chain recombines TRBV12-2 with TRBJ2-1; the table calls TRBD2, which could not be checked here. TRBV12-2 has pseudogene status. This CDR3 is built from 17 residues. The CDR3 DNA sequence: TGTGCAAGTCGCTTAGAATGTATACGGGGGGCCTGGAATGAGCAGTTCTTC. Its protein is CASRLECIRGAWNEQFF.

This chain links TRBV19 with TRBJ1-4; D may be TRBD1 (5 bases). The germline V gene encodes CDR1 LNHDA and CDR2 SQIVND (reference sequence). The CDR3 covers 14 residues. The ends were cut back, 3 bases at V and 10 bases at J, with 15 bases in the middle. CDR3 nucleotides: TGTGCCAGTAGTATGGGAGGGTCTAGGGGAAAACTGTTTTTT. Encoded protein: CASSMGGSRGKLFF. The variable domain in full, completed from reference TRBV19 and TRBJ1-4, reads DGGITQSPKYLFRKEGQNVTLSCEQNLNHDAMYWYRQDPGQGLRLIYYSQIVNDFQKGDIAEGYSVSREKKESFPLTVTSAQKNPTAFYLCASSMGGSRGKLFFGSGTQLSVL.

This clone was seen a single time. The chain uses TRBV7-9 and TRBJ2-7, with 7 bases matching TRBD1. The germline V gene encodes CDR1 SEHNR and CDR2 FQNEAQ (reference sequence). This CDR3 is built from 12 residues. Germline trimming cut 8 bases from V and 6 bases from J; bases unmatched to any gene: 7. The CDR3: CASGIRGLEQYF. The DNA for the CDR3 is TGTGCCAGCGGGATTAGGGGGCTCGAGCAGTACTTC.

The rearrangement links TRBV13 to TRBJ2-1; 7 bases fit TRBD1. Germline V gene lookup returns CDR1 PRHDT and CDR2 FYEKMQ (reference sequence). This CDR3 has 14 residues. V was clipped by 3 bases and J by 3 bases; unmatched bases: 2. CDR3 nucleotides: TGTGCCAGCAGCTTCCGGGACAGCTACAATGAGCAGTTCTTC. Translated, it gives CASSFRDSYNEQFF.

CDR3 protein: CSALARQEQFF. The CDR3 nucleotides are TGCAGTGCCCTGGCCCGTCAAGAGCAGTTCTTC. The rearrangement links TRBV20-1 to TRBJ2-1; D unresolved. The CDR3 is 11 residues long. Deletions cut 6 bases from V and 10 bases from J, with 13 bases between. Looked up from germline, CDR1 is DFQATT and CDR2 is SNEGSKA (reference sequence).

This chain joins TRBV6-5 and TRBJ1-6; D might be TRBD1 (5 bases). V was shortened by 6 bases and J by 6 bases, with 9 bases between the two germline ends. This CDR3 is built from 13 residues. The V gene's germline CDR1 is MNHEY and CDR2 SVGAGI. The CDR3 region is CASRPGLNSPLHF. CDR3 nucleotides: TGTGCCAGCAGACCGGGACTTAATTCACCCCTCCACTTT.

Worth noting for this clone: The germline gene is not matched at one end of the junction; a read error may be the cause. The chain is built from TRBV5-1 and TRBJ1-1; 9 bases align to TRBD1. Per germline, CDR1 SGHRS and CDR2 YFSETQ. The CDR3 consists of 16 residues. The CDR3 nucleotides are TGCGCCAGCAGCTTGGCCACCGGGACAGGGAACATTGAAGCTTTCTTT. It encodes CASSLATGTGNIEAFF.

Here the CDR3 DNA reads TGTGCCAGCAGTGATAGGTTGGGAGGTGAAGCTTTCTTT. Translated: CASSDRLGGEAFF. The chain has TRBV2 and TRBJ1-1; D uncertain. The CDR3 is 13 amino acids. With 3 bases removed from V and 7 bases from J, the gap between germline ends came to 12 bases. Germline V gives CDR1 SNHLY, CDR2 FYNNEI.

The rearrangement joins TRBV9 to TRBJ2-5, with 9 bases lining up with TRBD2. CDR1 is SGDLS and CDR2 is YYNGEE in the germline V gene. V lost 4 bases, J lost 0 bases, and 7 bases stayed unmatched. The CDR3 runs 16 residues. The CDR3 DNA reads TGTGCCAGCAGCTCAGCTAGCGGGGTGTACCAAGAGACCCAGTACTTC. This encodes CASSSASGVYQETQYF.

The chain is built from TRBV5-6 and TRBJ2-3; perhaps TRBD1 as D (6 bases). Trimming shortened V by 2 bases and J by 0 bases, and 10 bases separated the two germline ends. CDR1 is SGHDT, CDR2 YYEEEE, per germline. CDR3 size: 15 residues. The CDR3 reads CASSLNRVSTDTQYF. The CDR3, as DNA: TGTGCCAGCAGCTTAAACAGGGTCAGCACAGATACGCAGTATTTT.

J is TRBJ2-2 and V is TRBV2; D perhaps matches TRBD1 (6 bases). V was shortened by 10 bases and J by 5 bases, with 23 bases between the two germline ends. Germline V gene lookup returns CDR1 SNHLY and CDR2 FYNNEI. This CDR3 has 16 residues. The CDR3 region is CATASMTGVRTGELFF. The CDR3 DNA is TGTGCCACCGCCTCGATGACAGGAGTTAGGACCGGGGAGCTGTTTTTT. The full variable domain, completed using reference TRBV2 and TRBJ2-2, is EPEVTQTPSHQVTQMGQEVILRCVPISNHLYFYWYRQILGQKVEFLVSFYNNEISEKSEIFDDQFSVERPDGSNFTLKIRSTKLEDSAMYFCATASMTGVRTGELFFGEGSRLTVL.